The next 27 T cell receptor beta chains were all read from a single sample in a study of blood T cell repertoires in COVID-19. Sequenced by immunoSEQ multiplex PCR; TCRdb stores in-frame clones only, minus some. The data contain about 120,000 clones, approximately 90% of them seen just once; the ten biggest clones take up around a quarter. Sequenced input: peripheral blood. The receptors were gathered from a man aged 65-85 years with active or convalescent COVID-19.

This chain links TRBV5-1 with TRBJ2-1, with 10 positions matching TRBD1. The germline gives CDR1 SGHRS, CDR2 YFSETQ. The junction had 9 bases not matched to a gene; V was cut back by 5 bases and J by 7 bases. CDR3 size: 15 residues. CDR3 amino acids: CASRAGTGALNEQFF. CDR3 sequence (DNA): TGCGCCAGCAGGGCCGGGACAGGGGCTTTAAATGAGCAGTTCTTC.

The chain combines TRBV12-3 or TRBV12-4 with TRBJ1-2; perhaps TRBD1 as D (5 bases). The V end lost 3 bases, the J end lost 8 bases, and 13 bases lay between the germline ends. The CDR3 has 13 residues. The CDR3 DNA is TGTGCCAGCAGTTTGAACGGGGGGTCGGGCTACACCTTC. This sequence encodes CASSLNGGSGYTF.

The J gene is TRBJ2-3, the V gene TRBV6-5, with D possibly TRBD1 on 6 matching bases. This CDR3 region has 13 residues. Germline assignment: CDR1 MNHEY and CDR2 SVGAGI. V dropped 10 bases and J dropped 0 bases, with 11 bases sitting between them. CDR3 DNA sequence: TGTGCCACCCGGACAGCTAGCACAGATACGCAGTATTTT. As protein: CATRTASTDTQYF.

This clone is medium-sized. The chain joins TRBV6-1 to TRBJ2-7; weak D call: TRBD1 (6 bases). The V gene lost 2 bases and the J gene lost 6 bases, with 20 bases spanning the gap. CDR1 and CDR2 (germline): MNHNS, SASEGT. The length of the CDR3 is 16 residues. Written as DNA, the CDR3 is TGTGCCAGCAGTGAATTTTCTGACAGGAGAGGGGGCGAGCAGTACTTC. Residues: CASSEFSDRRGGEQYF.

This rearrangement joins TRBV2 to TRBJ2-7; 7 bases line up with TRBD1. Trimming cost V 6 bases and J 6 bases; bases outside gene matches: 2. The CDR3 spans 11 residues. CDR1 and CDR2 from the germline V gene are SNHLY and FYNNEI. The DNA of the CDR3 is TGTGCCAGCAGGACAGGGCTCGAGCAGTACTTC. It encodes CASRTGLEQYF.

With regard to this clone: One end of the junction fails to match germline, which may point to a read error. This chain connects TRBV30 to TRBJ2-2, with 8 bases identical to TRBD1. In germline, CDR1 is GTSNPN, CDR2 SVGIG (reference sequence). This CDR3 has 13 residues. The CDR3 loop is CAWSVPGGGKLFF. CDR3 DNA: TGTGCCTGGAGTGTACCAGGGGGCGGGAAGCTGTTTTTT. The entire variable domain, with the rest obtained from reference TRBV30 and TRBJ2-2, is as follows: SQTIHQWPATLVQPVGSPLSLECTVEGTSNPNLYWYRQAAGRGLQLLFYSVGIGQISSEVPQNLSASRPQDRQFILSSKKLLLSDSGFYLCAWSVPGGGKLFFGEGSRLTVL.

The V and J genes are TRBV3-1 (or the pseudogene TRBV3-2) and TRBJ2-5; D is unresolved. The length of the CDR3 is 12 residues. The ends were cut back, 5 bases at V and 9 bases at J, with 13 bases in the middle. Germline V gene sequence: CDR1 LGHDT, CDR2 YNNKEL (reference sequence). The CDR3 loop reads CASSIRQISQYF. The CDR3 DNA reads as TGTGCCAGCAGCATACGTCAGATATCCCAGTACTTC.

The CDR3, as DNA: TGTGCCAGCAGTTACCGACAGGGGAACTACAATGAGCAGTTCTTC. This gives the protein CASSYRQGNYNEQFF. The rearrangement joins TRBV6-2 or TRBV6-3 to TRBJ2-1; 8 bases are a match to TRBD1. With V trimmed by 2 bases and J by 3 bases, 3 bases remained unmatched. CDR1 and CDR2 from the germline V gene are MNHEY and SVGEGT. The CDR3 extends over 15 amino acids.

The V gene is TRBV19, the J gene TRBJ1-2; TRBD1 agrees at 12 bases. This CDR3 comprises 17 residues. Looked up from germline, CDR1 is LNHDA and CDR2 is SQIVND (reference sequence). Trimming cost V 7 bases and J 2 bases; bases outside gene matches: 11. CDR3 in amino acids: CASKPGTGGAINYGYTF. CDR3 bases: TGTGCCAGTAAGCCCGGGACAGGGGGCGCGATAAACTATGGCTACACCTTC.

This sequence joins TRBV29-1 and TRBJ1-1; possible D gene TRBD1, 6 bases. Germline-derived CDR1 and CDR2 are SQVTM and ANQGSEA. V was trimmed by 5 bases and J by 0 bases, leaving 10 bases between them. The CDR3 covers 13 residues. Here the CDR3 reads CSVSDRMNTEAFF. The CDR3 bases are TGCAGCGTTTCCGACAGGATGAACACTGAAGCTTTCTTT. Based on the CDR3 plus reference TRBV29-1 and TRBJ1-1, the full variable domain is SAVISQKPSRDICQRGTSLTIQCQVDSQVTMMFWYRQQPGQSLTLIATANQGSEATYESGFVIDKFPISRPNLTFSTLTVSNMSPEDSSIYLCSVSDRMNTEAFFGQGTRLTVV.

V gene TRBV19 combines with J gene TRBJ2-7; 8 bases fit TRBD1. The ends lost 1 base at V and 3 bases at J; junction bases unmatched: 5. The CDR3 has 15 residues. CDR1 is LNHDA and CDR2 is SQIVND in the germline V gene (reference sequence). The CDR3 loop is CASSIARGRDYEQYF. Here the CDR3 DNA reads TGTGCCAGTAGTATAGCCAGGGGGCGAGACTACGAGCAGTACTTC.

The gene calls are TRBV24-1 and TRBJ2-5, with D tentatively TRBD1 (6 bases). Germline CDR1 reads KGHDR; CDR2 reads SFDVKD. The CDR3 extends over 14 amino acids. V dropped 5 bases and J dropped 2 bases, with 11 bases sitting between them. The CDR3 reads CATSGLQGQETQYF. DNA of the CDR3: TGTGCCACCAGTGGCCTACAGGGACAAGAGACCCAGTACTTC.

The chain is built from TRBV6-2 or TRBV6-3 and TRBJ1-1, with 10 bases that match TRBD1. The CDR3 length is 15 residues. The V and J ends lost 2 bases and 4 bases, in that order; junction bases with no gene match: 4. CDR1 is MNHEY and CDR2 is SVGEGT in the germline V gene. This CDR3 reads CASSYPRTGGTEAFF. DNA of the CDR3: TGTGCCAGCAGTTACCCCCGGACAGGGGGCACTGAAGCTTTCTTT.

This chain joins TRBV5-4 and TRBJ2-7; a possible D gene is TRBD1 (5 bases). V was trimmed by 2 bases and J by 7 bases, leaving 13 bases between them. In germline, CDR1 is SGHNT, CDR2 YYREEE (reference sequence). This CDR3 comprises 13 residues. Here the CDR3 DNA reads TGTGCCAGCAGCTTTCAGGGTTTGGGAGAGCAGTACTTC. Its protein product is CASSFQGLGEQYF. The full variable domain, with the rest looked up from reference TRBV5-4 and TRBJ2-7, is ETGVTQSPTHLIKTRGQQVTLRCSSQSGHNTVSWYQQALGQGPQFIFQYYREEENGRGNFPPRFSGLQFPNYSSELNVNALELDDSALYLCASSFQGLGEQYFGPGTRLTVT.

This chain uses TRBV20-1 with TRBJ2-7; D uncertain. CDR1 is DFQATT, CDR2 SNEGSKA, per germline (reference sequence). This CDR3 has 11 amino acids. This CDR3 reads CSFRVDYEQYF. The CDR3 DNA reads TGCAGCTTTCGGGTTGACTACGAGCAGTACTTC.

The chain combines TRBV7-6 with TRBJ2-2, with 10 bases lining up with TRBD2. Germline CDR1 is SGHVS and CDR2 is FNYEAQ. J was trimmed by 7 bases and V by 1 base; bases with no gene match: 6. The CDR3 is 16 residues long. DNA for the CDR3: TGTGCCAGCAGCTTAGAACTAGCGGGGACTTACGGGGAGCTGTTTTTT. This gives the protein CASSLELAGTYGELFF. The whole variable domain, filled in from reference TRBV7-6 and TRBJ2-2, reads GAGVSQSPRYKVTKRGQDVALRCDPISGHVSLYWYRQALGQGPEFLTYFNYEAQQDKSGLPNDRFSAERPEGSISTLTIQRTEQRDSAMYRCASSLELAGTYGELFFGEGSRLTVL.

The chain joins TRBV19 to TRBJ2-7; perhaps TRBD1 as D (5 bases). In germline, CDR1 is LNHDA, CDR2 SQIVND (reference sequence). The CDR3 has 14 amino acids. Trimming removed 4 bases from V and 3 bases from J, with 13 bases in between. The CDR3 DNA reads TGTGCCAGTAGTAGCCAGGGCGGCTACTACGAGCAGTACTTC. Its translation is CASSSQGGYYEQYF. The full variable domain, its missing parts supplied by reference TRBV19 and TRBJ2-7, is DGGITQSPKYLFRKEGQNVTLSCEQNLNHDAMYWYRQDPGQGLRLIYYSQIVNDFQKGDIAEGYSVSREKKESFPLTVTSAQKNPTAFYLCASSSQGGYYEQYFGPGTRLTVT.

The rearrangement uses TRBV5-6 and TRBJ2-7; 10 bases agree with TRBD2. V was clipped by 5 bases and J by 2 bases; unmatched bases: 4. Germline lookup yields CDR1 SGHDT and CDR2 YYEEEE. The CDR3 has 14 residues. The CDR3 here is CASSTGTSAYEQYF. CDR3 coding DNA: TGTGCCAGCAGTACCGGGACTAGCGCCTACGAGCAGTACTTC.

The chain links TRBV6-1 to TRBJ1-5; D not resolved. The germline V gene encodes CDR1 MNHNS and CDR2 SASEGT. This CDR3 has 14 amino acids. V was clipped by 5 bases and J by 2 bases, with 10 bases between them. CDR3 nucleotide sequence: TGTGCCAGCAGTTATTACGAGGGCAATCAGCCCCAGCATTTT. Its translation: CASSYYEGNQPQHF.

The chain carries TRBV28 and TRBJ1-4; 7 bases map to TRBD1. CDR1 and CDR2 (germline): MDHEN, SYDVKM. V lost 6 bases to trimming and J lost 8 bases; unmatched junction nucleotides: 18. The CDR3 loop spans 17 amino acids. The CDR3 nucleotides read TGTGCCAGCAGAGTCCTCCGGACAGGCCTTTTTGGCGAAAAACTGTTTTTT. Translating gives CASRVLRTGLFGEKLFF.

The chain recombines TRBV11-2 with TRBJ1-1, with 7 bases aligning to TRBD1. The germline V gene encodes CDR1 SGHAT and CDR2 FQNNGV. The J segment lost 3 bases and the V segment lost 6 bases, leaving 4 bases of the junction unmatched. The length of the CDR3 is 13 residues. The CDR3 DNA follows: TGTGCCAGCAGGCTTACAGGGGACACTGAAGCTTTCTTT. Translation gives CASRLTGDTEAFF.

J is TRBJ2-7 and V is TRBV14; TRBD1 agrees at 7 bases. V was clipped by 0 bases and J by 0 bases; unmatched bases: 5. Germline CDR1 reads SGHDN; CDR2 reads FVKESK. This CDR3 region has 16 residues. The CDR3 DNA follows: TGTGCCAGCAGCCAAGATCCGGGACAGCGCTCCTACGAGCAGTACTTC. It translates to CASSQDPGQRSYEQYF.

There are a few counts of this clone. This chain joins TRBV5-1 and TRBJ1-1; D may be TRBD1 (5 bases). The CDR3 extends over 13 amino acids. Germline-derived CDR1 and CDR2 are SGHRS and YFSETQ. The V gene lost 5 bases and the J gene lost 1 base, with 9 bases spanning the gap. DNA for the CDR3: TGCGCCAGCAGGAGGGGAGGGAACACTGAAGCTTTCTTT. Its translation: CASRRGGNTEAFF.

CDR3 bases: TGCGCCAGCAGTGGACAGGGGCGAACTGAAGCTTTCTTT. This gives the protein CASSGQGRTEAFF. This chain uses TRBV10-2 with TRBJ1-1, with 8 positions matching TRBD1. Germline V CDR1 and CDR2: WSHSY, SAAADI. Germline trimming cut 4 bases from V and 5 bases from J; bases unmatched to any gene: 3. The CDR3 is made up of 13 amino acids.

This rearrangement joins TRBV19 to TRBJ2-7; 10 nucleotides align to TRBD1. The CDR3 is made up of 17 amino acids. From germline, CDR1 is LNHDA and CDR2 SQIVND (reference sequence). V lost 4 bases and J lost 0; bases outside the gene matches: 9. CDR3 nucleotide sequence: TGTGCCAGTAGTACGATTGAGGGACAGGGGCGCTCCTACGAGCAGTACTTC. As protein: CASSTIEGQGRSYEQYF.

The chain joins TRBV2 to TRBJ2-7, with a possible D match to TRBD2 (6 bases). V gave up 9 bases and J gave up 5 bases, with 17 bases separating them. Germline V gene lookup returns CDR1 SNHLY and CDR2 FYNNEI. CDR3 length equals 13 residues. The CDR3 loop is CARGTGEGNEQYF. The DNA for the CDR3 is TGTGCCAGGGGGACGGGAGAGGGAAACGAGCAGTACTTC.

The chain is built from TRBV3-1 (or the pseudogene TRBV3-2) and TRBJ2-4, with 7 positions matching TRBD1. CDR1 and CDR2 (germline): LGHDT, YNNKEL (reference sequence). Trimming at V came to 3 bases and at J to 3 bases, leaving 8 bases not matched to a gene. This CDR3 contains 16 residues. The CDR3 spells CASSHGTATGKNIQYF. The CDR3, as DNA: TGTGCCAGCAGCCACGGGACAGCGACGGGCAAAAACATTCAGTACTTC.